In its sample, the clone carrying this TCR beta chain was seen a few times. Its antigen is undetermined. This specimen belongs to a study of CD8 T cells in ankylosing spondylitis. TCRdb itself ran the 5' RACE reads through MiXCR, one entry per CDR3 protein. The sample shows more than 400,000 distinct CDR3 sequences, approximately 5.3% of them seen only once. This CDR3 spans 19 amino acids. Trimming took 4 bases from V and 0 from J; bases not matched to a gene: 12. The germline V gene encodes CDR1 KGHDR and CDR2 SFDVKD. Study conclusions and caveats: Made up of fewer than 10 highly homologous variants, a TCR beta motif appeared characteristic of ankylosing spondylitis blood.

Sequencing was done on a sample of blood, either unsorted or a sorted T cell fraction (not recorded which). This sequence joins TRBV24-1 and TRBJ2-1; 9 bases fit TRBD2. This TCR derives from a male donor with ankylosing spondylitis. Here the CDR3 reads CATSDPAGGRGGSYNEQFF. The CDR3 DNA follows: TGTGCCACCAGTGACCCCGCCGGGGGGCGGGGGGGCTCCTACAATGAGCAGTTCTTC.